The 24 T cell receptor beta chains listed next were all sequenced from one sample in a study of beta chain features in type 1 diabetes listed by TCRdb under 2018. The method was the immunoSEQ multiplex PCR assay. The entire amount of isolated RNA was reverse transcribed using the High Capacity cDNA Reverse Transcription Kit, so the sequenced TCRB transcripts were expressed ones. TCRdb's version of the immuneACCESS table is confined to in-frame rearrangements and falls short of the full clone set. An unresolved V gene accounts for under half of the shortfall where checked; the remainder is of unknown origin. The sample table records 430,000 or so clones; about an eighth of these occur just once. 0.045% to 0.05% of the sample is held by the ten biggest clonotypes. The specimen was naive CD4+ T cells from blood. Taken with the paper, the label for cell subset or site translates to: true naive CD4+ T cells. The receptors were gathered from a woman between 18 and 30 years old in good health.

This clone came up a few times. This chain connects TRBV7-8 to TRBJ2-2, with D perhaps matching TRBD1 (6 bases). The CDR3 has 14 residues. Germline CDR1 reads SGHVS; CDR2 reads FQNEAQ. V shed 4 bases and J shed 8 bases, with 14 bases lying between them. CDR3 loop: CASSSDLGAGELFF. CDR3 in DNA: TGTGCCAGCAGCTCCGACCTGGGGGCGGGGGAGCTGTTTTTT.

This clone came up a few times. The chain recombines TRBV28 with TRBJ1-6; no reliable D call. There are 17 residues in the CDR3. Trimming shortened V by 2 bases and J by 0 bases, and 11 bases separated the two germline ends. CDR1 and CDR2 from the germline V gene are MDHEN and SYDVKM. CDR3 protein: CASSLNSRGSYNSPLHF. The CDR3 bases are TGTGCCAGCAGTTTAAATTCCCGTGGCTCCTATAATTCACCCCTCCACTTT.

This clone came up a few times. The rearrangement joins TRBV7-3 to TRBJ2-1; D might be TRBD2 (5 bases). The CDR3 spans 13 residues. CDR1 SGHTA and CDR2 FQGTGA come from the germline V gene. Trimming removed 5 bases at V and 10 bases at J, with 15 bases between. DNA for the CDR3: TGTGCCAGCAGCCCTCAACCGGGATTCGAGCAGTTCTTC. Translated, it gives CASSPQPGFEQFF.

This clone was counted only a few times. The chain employs TRBV25-1 and TRBJ1-5; D unresolved. CDR1 and CDR2 from the germline V gene are MGHDK and SYGVNS. Trimming took 0 bases from V and 10 from J, leaving 13 bases between them. The CDR3 covers 14 residues. The CDR3 DNA sequence: TGTGCCAGCAGTGAATACAGGTGGAGAGAACCCCAGCATTTT. It is translated as CASSEYRWREPQHF.

The J gene is TRBJ1-1, the V gene TRBV5-4, with 7 bases identical to TRBD1. With 2 bases clipped from V and 1 base from J, the junction kept 2 bases outside the gene matches. Germline CDR1 and CDR2: SGHNT and YYREEE (reference sequence). The CDR3 runs 14 residues. Written as DNA, the CDR3 is TGTGCCAGCAGCTTAGACAGGGAGAACACTGAAGCTTTCTTT. It translates to CASSLDRENTEAFF.

The table lists this clone with a few counts. This chain links TRBV7-3 with TRBJ2-2; the D is unclear. The CDR3 consists of 16 residues. The ends were cut back, 4 bases at V and 4 bases at J, with 16 bases in the middle. The germline gives CDR1 SGHTA, CDR2 FQGTGA. CDR3 nucleotides: TGTGCCAGCAGCTCTTCCCTCGGATTAGGCACCGGGGAGCTGTTTTTT. It specifies CASSSSLGLGTGELFF. Full variable domain (rest looked up from reference TRBV7-3 and TRBJ2-2): GAGVSQTPSNKVTEKGKYVELRCDPISGHTALYWYRQSLGQGPEFLIYFQGTGAADDSGLPNDRFFAVRPEGSVSTLKIQRTERGDSAVYLCASSSSLGLGTGELFFGEGSRLTVL.

This clone was detected a few times. CDR3 coding DNA: TGTGCCAGCAGCTTCAGGACAGGGGGGCAAGAGACCCAGTACTTC. This encodes CASSFRTGGQETQYF. The V gene is TRBV7-9, the J gene TRBJ2-5, with 10 bases identical to TRBD1. V was pared by 3 bases and J by 2 bases, with 3 bases of the junction left unmatched. The CDR3 extends over 15 amino acids. The germline V gene encodes CDR1 SEHNR and CDR2 FQNEAQ (reference sequence).

This clone was recorded a few times. The rearrangement joins TRBV4-3 to TRBJ2-5; D remains unclear. With 0 bases removed from V and 7 bases from J, the gap between germline ends came to 24 bases. The germline V gene has CDR1 LGHNA and CDR2 YSLEER. The CDR3 loop spans 18 amino acids. CDR3 amino acids: CASSQEPRSQTQIGTQYF. The CDR3 nucleotides read TGCGCCAGCAGCCAAGAGCCAAGGAGCCAAACCCAGATAGGGACCCAGTACTTC.

This clone was seen only a few times. This chain links TRBV27 with TRBJ1-2; possible D gene TRBD1, 5 bases. The ends were cut back, 3 bases at V and 1 base at J, with 12 bases in the middle. Germline V lookup: CDR1 MNHEY, CDR2 SMNVEV (reference sequence). The CDR3 sequence is 15 residues long. The CDR3 bases are TGTGCCAGCAGTTTGGCCTGGGACGTTAACTATGGCTACACCTTC. Protein sequence: CASSLAWDVNYGYTF.

This clone was seen only a few times. The V gene is TRBV7-3, the J gene TRBJ2-1; D uncertain. Germline assignment: CDR1 SGHTA and CDR2 FQGTGA. CDR3 length equals 13 residues. V lost 5 bases and J 5 bases, leaving 10 bases between the germline ends. CDR3 sequence reads: CASSTTRNNEQFF. CDR3 nucleotides: TGTGCCAGCAGCACAACCAGGAACAATGAGCAGTTCTTC.

The genes are TRBV5-1 and TRBJ2-1, with D perhaps matching TRBD1 (5 bases). V was shortened by 4 bases and J by 6 bases, with 17 bases between the two germline ends. This CDR3 has 15 amino acids. Germline CDR1 SGHRS, CDR2 YFSETQ. The CDR3 protein is CASSLTATLGNEQFF. DNA of the CDR3: TGCGCCAGCAGCCTGACAGCTACCTTGGGCAATGAGCAGTTCTTC.

The rearrangement joins TRBV4-3 to TRBJ2-2, with D perhaps TRBD1 (6 bases). The CDR3 extends over 15 amino acids. Trimming pared 4 bases from V and 6 bases from J, leaving 15 bases between. Germline V CDR1 and CDR2: LGHNA, YSLEER. This CDR3 reads CASSPDRPRAGELFF. CDR3 nucleotide sequence: TGCGCCAGCAGCCCCGACAGGCCCCGGGCCGGGGAGCTGTTTTTT.

In its sample, this clone was seen a few times. DNA of the CDR3: TGTGCCAGCAGAAGGCTAGCCAAAAACATTCAGTACTTC. The encoded protein is CASRRLAKNIQYF. The rearrangement joins TRBV6-1 to TRBJ2-4; D not certain. The V end lost 6 bases, the J end lost 0 bases, and 6 bases lay between the germline ends. CDR3 size: 13 residues. CDR1 is MNHNS, CDR2 SASEGT, per germline.

DNA for the CDR3: TGTGCCAGCAGCACCGGAGGGACTAGCGGCAATGAGCAGTTCTTC. It specifies CASSTGGTSGNEQFF. This sequence joins TRBV7-3 and TRBJ2-1; 11 bases agree with TRBD2. Germline-derived CDR1 and CDR2 are SGHTA and FQGTGA. The V gene end was trimmed by 5 bases and the J gene end by 6 bases; junction bases not matched to a gene: 6. This CDR3 has 15 amino acids.

V gene TRBV7-8 combines with J gene TRBJ2-7, with 9 bases matching TRBD2. CDR1 is SGHVS and CDR2 is FQNEAQ in the germline V gene. V trimming: 1 base; J trimming: 3 bases; junction bases outside the gene matches: 16. The CDR3 length is 19 residues. CDR3 nucleotides: TGTGCCAGCAGCTTAGAAACTAGCGGGTTGGGCTTCTACTACTACGAGCAGTACTTC. Translated, it gives CASSLETSGLGFYYYEQYF.

This clone was observed a handful of times. This chain uses TRBV5-1 with TRBJ2-5; no definite D call. Trimming stripped 1 base from V and 3 bases from J, with 10 bases between. Germline V gives CDR1 SGHRS, CDR2 YFSETQ. There are 14 residues in the CDR3. The CDR3 nucleotides are TGCGCCAGCAGCTTGATGTCTAGAGAAGAGACCCAGTACTTC. It translates to CASSLMSREETQYF.

The genes are TRBV9 and TRBJ1-1, with D perhaps matching TRBD1 (6 bases). This CDR3 contains 15 residues. Trimming pared 3 bases from V and 0 bases from J, leaving 12 bases between. Germline-derived CDR1 and CDR2 are SGDLS and YYNGEE. The CDR3 is CASSARGGMNTEAFF. Written as DNA, the CDR3 is TGTGCCAGCAGCGCCCGGGGGGGCATGAACACTGAAGCTTTCTTT.

This clone was seen more than once but under ten times. The genes are TRBV10-3 and TRBJ2-7; 7 bases match TRBD2. CDR3 length: 12 amino acids. V trimming: 11 bases; J trimming: 5 bases; junction bases outside the gene matches: 9. The germline V gene has CDR1 ENHRY and CDR2 SYGVKD. CDR3 amino acids: CAPKRGLNEQYV. As DNA, the CDR3 is TGTGCCCCAAAGCGGGGATTAAACGAGCAGTACGTC.

The rearrangement uses TRBV18 and TRBJ1-1; D gene uncertain. There are 12 residues in the CDR3. The germline CDR1 and CDR2 sequences are KGHSH and LQKENI. V shed 5 bases and J shed 1 base, with 5 bases lying between them. Written as DNA, the CDR3 is TGTGCCAGCTCATCAGGGAACACTGAAGCTTTCTTT. Amino acids: CASSSGNTEAFF. Full variable domain (remainder filled in from reference TRBV18 and TRBJ1-1): NAGVMQNPRHLVRRRGQEARLRCSPMKGHSHVYWYRQLPEEGLKFMVYLQKENIIDESGMPKERFSAEFPKEGPSILRIQQVVRGDSAAYFCASSSGNTEAFFGQGTRLTVV.

This clone was observed a handful of times. The chain is built from TRBV7-9 and TRBJ2-1; D not certain. Germline V gene sequence: CDR1 SEHNR, CDR2 FQNEAQ (reference sequence). V was pared by 6 bases and J by 6 bases, with 3 bases between. This CDR3 is 10 amino acids long. The CDR3 protein is CASRRNEQFF. The DNA of the CDR3 is TGTGCCAGCAGGCGCAATGAGCAGTTCTTC.

The chain carries TRBV29-1 and TRBJ2-5; 10 nucleotides align to TRBD2. Germline V gene sequence: CDR1 SQVTM, CDR2 ANQGSEA. The CDR3 runs to 13 residues. V was pared by 3 bases and J by 5 bases, with 3 bases of the junction left unmatched. CDR3 loop: CSVDPSGSETQYF. The DNA for the CDR3 is TGCAGCGTTGATCCTAGCGGGAGTGAGACCCAGTACTTC.

The gene calls are TRBV6-1 and TRBJ2-4; no firm D call. Trimming took off 1 base at V and 1 base at J, with 5 bases between the two ends. Germline loops: CDR1 MNHNS, CDR2 SASEGT. The CDR3 loop spans 14 amino acids. The CDR3 loop is CASSEGRAKNIQYF. For the CDR3, the DNA is TGTGCCAGCAGTGAAGGGCGGGCCAAAAACATTCAGTACTTC.

This clone came up a few times. This chain links TRBV2 with TRBJ2-1; D is unclear. This CDR3 is 15 amino acids long. Germline CDR1 is SNHLY and CDR2 is FYNNEI. The V gene lost 7 bases and the J gene lost 8 bases, with 21 bases spanning the gap. CDR3 loop: CASNKRSGPGHEQFF. Written as DNA, the CDR3 is TGTGCCAGCAACAAAAGGTCCGGGCCAGGACATGAGCAGTTCTTC.

This clone has just a few counts. V and J are TRBV11-1 and TRBJ2-3; possible D gene TRBD1, 5 bases. Trimming left V 6 bases short and J 0 bases short, with 10 bases between. From germline, CDR1 is SGHAT and CDR2 FQDESV (reference sequence). The CDR3 spans 14 residues. The CDR3 reads CASSRQTSTDTQYF. The CDR3 DNA is TGTGCCAGCAGTCGACAGACTAGCACAGATACGCAGTATTTT.